This T cell receptor beta chain was identified in a study of response to subunit inactivated influenza vaccine. Findings and caveats of the study: Every seasonal influenza vaccination brings in few new T cells, the authors suggested.

TCRdb analysed the RT-PCR reads with MiXCR anew, one entry per CDR3 protein. The sample yields about 780,000 distinct CDR3 sequences, about a fifth seen once. With regard to this clonotype: The antigen is unknown.

The germline gives CDR1 SEHNR, CDR2 FQNEAQ (reference sequence). V was cut by 3 bases and J by 7 bases, with 13 bases left in between. The CDR3 loop spans 13 amino acids. The chain uses TRBV7-9 and TRBJ2-7; the D is unclear. Source: PBMCs from blood, taken about 5 days after vaccination. The TCR was taken from a middle-aged man who received an inactivated influenza vaccine. The CDR3 region is CASSFDGVGEQYF. CDR3 DNA: TGTGCCAGCAGCTTTGACGGCGTGGGGGAGCAGTACTTC.